This is a list of T cell receptor beta chains from one sample in a study of T cells in Graves' hyperthyroidism and ophthalmopathy. MiXCR, applied by TCRdb to the multiplex PCR reads, yields one record per CDR3 protein. Counted here are approximately 720,000 distinct CDR3 sequences, 18% occurring once; the ten biggest clones make up over 15%. The sequencing sample was made of blood. Source of these receptors: a woman between 50 and 59 years old with Graves' hyperthyroidism that later progressed to Graves' ophthalmopathy. CDR3s include the opening cysteine and the closing phenylalanine or tryptophan. The D gene is left open where the match is weak. Clone size appears in some rows only: once, few, many, or a class for an expanded clone.

TRBJ1-2,NA,TRBV6-1,NA,CASSPSRDGYGYTF,TGTGCCAGCAGTCCAAGCCGGGACGGTTATGGCTACACCTTC
TRBJ2-1,NA,TRBV5-1,many,CASSLWQGEIDEQFF,TGCGCCAGCAGCTTATGGCAGGGTGAGATAGATGAGCAGTTCTTC
TRBJ2-1,TRBD2,TRBV5-1,many,CASSLETSGGYNEQFF,TGCGCCAGCAGCTTGGAGACTAGCGGGGGGTACAATGAGCAGTTCTTC
TRBJ2-3,NA,TRBV6-5,NA,CASSYFRGQSTDTQYF,TGTGCCAGCAGTTATTTTCGCGGTCAGAGCACAGATACGCAGTATTTT
TRBJ2-7,NA,TRBV6-1,many,CASSDAGLLSYEQYF,TGTGCCAGCAGTGATGCGGGTCTCCTTTCCTACGAGCAGTACTTC
TRBJ1-2,NA,TRBV20-1,NA,CSARVVGERAYGYTF,TGCAGTGCTAGAGTGGTAGGGGAGAGAGCCTATGGCTACACCTTC
TRBJ1-2,NA,TRBV19,NA,CASSISRNSYGYTF,TGTGCCAGTAGTATTAGCAGGAACTCCTATGGCTACACCTTC
TRBJ1-2,NA,TRBV6-1,many,CASSVAPAQGYTF,TGTGCCAGCAGTGTGGCGCCGGCGCAAGGCTACACCTTC
TRBJ2-3,NA,TRBV10-3,NA,CAISASTDTQYF,TGTGCCATCAGCGCTAGCACAGATACGCAGTATTTT
TRBJ2-1,NA,TRBV19,NA,CASTITPPTSSEQFF,TGTGCCAGTACTATCACGCCCCCGACTAGTTCTGAGCAGTTCTTC
TRBJ1-1,NA,TRBV29-1,NA,CSGLKDTEAFF,TGCAGCGGCCTTAAGGACACTGAAGCTTTCTTT
TRBJ2-2,NA,TRBV5-1,many,CASSLAAGSTGELFF,TGCGCCAGCAGCTTGGCCGCCGGCAGCACCGGGGAGCTGTTTTTT
TRBJ2-7,TRBD2,TRBV15,many,CATSARRGGPLTYEQYF,TGTGCCACCAGCGCCCGCCGGGGGGGCCCTTTAACCTACGAGCAGTACTTC
TRBJ2-6,NA,TRBV20-1,many,CSALRQDNSGANVLTF,TGCAGTGCCCTGAGGCAGGACAACTCTGGGGCCAACGTCCTGACTTTC
TRBJ2-5,TRBD2,TRBV12-3/TRBV12-4,many,CASSFSSSGGALETQYF,TGTGCCAGCAGTTTCTCTTCGAGCGGGGGGGCCTTAGAGACCCAGTACTTC
TRBJ2-3,NA,TRBV10-3,NA,CATPGHLPDTQYF,TGTGCCACCCCGGGACATCTCCCAGATACGCAGTATTTT
TRBJ2-1,TRBD1,TRBV11-2,many,CASNQGVYNEQFF,TGTGCCAGCAATCAGGGGGTCTACAATGAGCAGTTCTTC
TRBJ2-3,NA,TRBV18,many,CASSPPSMAGSFVPDTQYF,TGTGCCAGCTCACCACCGTCGATGGCAGGGAGTTTTGTTCCAGATACGCAGTATTTT
TRBJ2-7,TRBD1,TRBV7-9,many,CASSQERTGVSEQYF,TGTGCCAGCAGCCAGGAGAGGACAGGGGTGTCCGAGCAGTACTTC
TRBJ1-5,TRBD1,TRBV4-2,NA,CASSQEWDSYSNQPQHF,TGTGCCAGCAGCCAAGAGTGGGACAGCTATAGCAATCAGCCCCAGCATTTT
TRBJ2-7,TRBD1,TRBV10-2,few,CASRDSPYEQYF,TGCGCCAGCCGGGACAGCCCCTACGAGCAGTACTTC
TRBJ1-6,NA,TRBV19,NA,CASTTSGPSLSPLHF,TGTGCCAGTACTACTTCGGGGCCCAGCCTGTCACCCCTCCACTTT
TRBJ2-2,NA,TRBV24-1,NA,CATSGPRAGLAGELFF,TGTGCCACCAGTGGCCCTAGGGCAGGGCTGGCCGGGGAGCTGTTTTTT
TRBJ2-3,TRBD2,TRBV7-2,many,CASSFQRGYTDTQYF,TGTGCCAGCAGCTTCCAGCGGGGGTACACAGATACGCAGTATTTT
TRBJ1-1,NA,TRBV28,NA,CASKGLAEAFF,TGTGCCAGCAAGGGGTTAGCTGAAGCTTTCTTT
TRBJ2-5,TRBD1,TRBV19,few,CASSIGQGVQETQYF,TGTGCCAGTAGTATAGGACAGGGAGTCCAAGAGACCCAGTACTTC
TRBJ1-3,NA,TRBV20-1,few,CSARVSIPGNTIYF,TGCAGTGCTAGAGTGTCCATCCCTGGAAACACCATATATTTT
TRBJ2-7,TRBD2,TRBV3-1,many,CASSQVSGGAYEQYF,TGTGCCAGCAGCCAAGTGAGCGGGGGGGCCTACGAGCAGTACTTC
TRBJ2-7,NA,TRBV14,few,CASSQALTVRNSYEQYF,TGTGCCAGCAGCCAAGCTCTAACAGTACGGAACTCCTACGAGCAGTACTTC
TRBJ1-5,NA,TRBV7-8,many,CASSLGILNSNQPQHF,TGTGCCAGCAGCTTAGGGATACTGAATAGCAATCAGCCCCAGCATTTT
TRBJ1-2,TRBD1,TRBV20-1,many,CSARDIGQGGYTF,TGCAGTGCTAGAGATATAGGACAGGGCGGCTACACCTTC
TRBJ2-6,TRBD1,TRBV7-6,NA,CASSWDSISGANVLTF,TGTGCCAGCAGCTGGGACAGCATCTCTGGGGCCAACGTCCTGACTTTC
TRBJ1-2,TRBD1,TRBV19,NA,CASTTPGQGVDGYTF,TGTGCCAGTACCACCCCGGGACAGGGGGTCGATGGCTACACCTTC
TRBJ2-3,NA,TRBV5-1,many,CASSLTSPSTDTQYF,TGCGCCAGCAGCTTGACATCCCCTAGCACAGATACGCAGTATTTT
TRBJ2-3,NA,TRBV10-3,many,CAISATSDGDTQYF,TGTGCCATCAGTGCGACTAGTGATGGAGATACGCAGTATTTT
TRBJ1-2,NA,TRBV30,NA,CAWSVRGDHGYTF,TGTGCCTGGAGTGTACGAGGGGATCATGGCTACACCTTC
TRBJ2-2,TRBD2,TRBV20-1,NA,CSASGGALISGELFF,TGCAGTGCTAGCGGGGGGGCCTTGATCAGCGGGGAGCTGTTTTTT
TRBJ2-3,NA,TRBV7-3,many,CASSFQGSVTDTQYF,TGTGCCAGCAGCTTCCAAGGGAGCGTCACAGATACGCAGTATTTT
TRBJ1-5,NA,TRBV27,NA,CASSSPVSGTQHF,TGTGCCAGCAGTTCCCCCGTCTCCGGGACTCAGCATTTT
TRBJ1-1,NA,TRBV6-2/TRBV6-3,once,CASSTNTVAFF,TGTGCCAGCAGCACAAACACTGTAGCTTTCTTT
TRBJ1-1,NA,TRBV12-5,few,CASGDDRMNTEAFF,TGTGCTAGTGGCGACGACAGAATGAACACTGAAGCTTTCTTT
TRBJ2-1,NA,TRBV12-3/TRBV12-4,NA,CASTGIYNEQFF,TGTGCCAGCACTGGCATATACAATGAGCAGTTCTTC
TRBJ2-1,TRBD2,TRBV20-1,many,CSARGRGGRNEQFF,TGCAGTGCTAGAGGACGGGGGGGCCGAAATGAGCAGTTCTTC
TRBJ2-1,TRBD2,TRBV5-1,NA,CASSGTSGALGGNEQFF,TGCGCCAGCAGCGGGACTAGCGGAGCCTTGGGTGGGAATGAGCAGTTCTTC
TRBJ1-1,TRBD1,TRBV20-1,few,CSALHRDRGFTEAFF,TGCAGTGCCCTCCACCGGGACAGGGGCTTCACTGAAGCTTTCTTT
TRBJ2-7,NA,TRBV4-1,NA,CASSQESRGYEQYF,TGCGCCAGCAGCCAAGAATCGAGGGGGTACGAGCAGTACTTC
TRBJ2-5,NA,TRBV11-3,many,CASSLGGQRQETQYF,TGTGCCAGCAGCTTAGGCGGACAGAGACAAGAGACCCAGTACTTC
TRBJ2-3,NA,TRBV20-1,few,CSASWLGDTQYF,TGCAGTGCTAGTTGGCTTGGAGATACGCAGTATTTT
TRBJ2-7,NA,TRBV20-1,NA,CSAARVGGTYEQYF,TGCAGTGCTGCCAGGGTAGGGGGTACCTACGAGCAGTACTTC
TRBJ1-1,NA,TRBV27,NA,CASTNRGAGDSEAFF,TGTGCCAGCACCAATCGGGGCGCTGGGGACTCTGAAGCTTTCTTT
TRBJ2-7,TRBD2,TRBV20-1,few,CSARDNSGAAYEQYF,TGCAGTGCTAGAGATAATAGCGGGGCTGCCTACGAGCAGTACTTC
TRBJ1-3,NA,TRBV29-1,NA,CSVEGRPGIYGNTIYF,TGCAGCGTTGAAGGACGCCCGGGGATCTACGGAAACACCATATATTTT
TRBJ2-3,TRBD1,TRBV11-2,many,CASSIGQGLDTDTQYF,TGTGCCAGCAGTATAGGACAGGGTCTGGACACAGATACGCAGTATTTT
TRBJ1-1,TRBD1,TRBV6-2/TRBV6-3,NA,CASIDREYYMNTEASF,TGTGCCAGCATAGACAGGGAGTACTATATGAACACTGAAGCTTCCTTT
TRBJ1-5,NA,TRBV20-1,many,CSADRQLNQPQHF,TGCAGTGCCGACAGGCAACTCAATCAGCCCCAGCATTTT